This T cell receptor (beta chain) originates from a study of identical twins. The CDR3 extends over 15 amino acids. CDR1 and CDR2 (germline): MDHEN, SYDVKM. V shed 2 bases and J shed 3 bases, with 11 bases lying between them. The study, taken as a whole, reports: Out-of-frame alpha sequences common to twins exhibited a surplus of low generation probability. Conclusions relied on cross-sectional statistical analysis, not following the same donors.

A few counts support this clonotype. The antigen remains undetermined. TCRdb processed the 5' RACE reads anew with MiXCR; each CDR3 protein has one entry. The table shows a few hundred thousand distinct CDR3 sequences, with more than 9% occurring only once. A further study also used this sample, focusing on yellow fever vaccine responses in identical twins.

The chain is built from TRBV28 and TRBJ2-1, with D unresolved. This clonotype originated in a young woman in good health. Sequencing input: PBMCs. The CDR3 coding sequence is TGTGCCAGCAGTTTAAGTAGTGGGATCTACAATGAGCAGTTCTTC. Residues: CASSLSSGIYNEQFF. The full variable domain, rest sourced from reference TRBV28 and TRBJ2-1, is DVKVTQSSRYLVKRTGEKVFLECVQDMDHENMFWYRQDPGLGLRLIYFSYDVKMKEKGDIPEGYSVSREKKERFSLILESASTNQTSMYLCASSLSSGIYNEQFFGPGTRLTVL.